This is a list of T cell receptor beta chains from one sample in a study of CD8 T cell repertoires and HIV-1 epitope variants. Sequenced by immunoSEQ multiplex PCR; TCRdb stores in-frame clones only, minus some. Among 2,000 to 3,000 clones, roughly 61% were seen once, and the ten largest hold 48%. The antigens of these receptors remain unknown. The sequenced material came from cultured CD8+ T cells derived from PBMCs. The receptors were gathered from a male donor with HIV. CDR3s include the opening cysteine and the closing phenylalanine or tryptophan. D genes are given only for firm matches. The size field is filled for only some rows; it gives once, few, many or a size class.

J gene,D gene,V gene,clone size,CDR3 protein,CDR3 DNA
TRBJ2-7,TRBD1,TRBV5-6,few,CASSWQSTRGLYEQYF,TGTGCCAGCAGCTGGCAGTCGACCAGGGGGCTATACGAGCAGTACTTC
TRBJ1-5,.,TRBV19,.,CASSIKRRGYNQPQHF,TGTGCCAGTAGTATTAAACGAAGAGGGTACAATCAGCCCCAGCATTTT
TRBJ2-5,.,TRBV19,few,CASSIGDRETQYF,TGTGCCAGTAGTATAGGCGACAGAGAGACCCAGTACTTC
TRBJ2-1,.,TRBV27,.,CASSAYLSSYNEQFF,TGTGCCAGCAGTGCATATCTCAGCTCCTACAATGAGCAGTTCTTC
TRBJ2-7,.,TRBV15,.,CATSLERGSAYEQYF,TGTGCCACCAGCCTTGAACGAGGGTCCGCCTACGAGCAGTACTTC
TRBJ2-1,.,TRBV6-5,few,CASSEGGEQFF,TGTGCCAGCAGTGAGGGGGGTGAGCAGTTCTTC
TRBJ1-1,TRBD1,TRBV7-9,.,CASSLDRGNEAFF,TGTGCCAGCAGCTTAGACAGGGGAAATGAAGCTTTCTTT
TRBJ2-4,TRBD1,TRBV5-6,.,CASSWITGGQDKNIQYF,TGTGCCAGCAGCTGGATTACAGGGGGTCAAGACAAAAACATTCAGTACTTC
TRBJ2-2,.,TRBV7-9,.,CASSLTDFNTGELFF,TGTGCCAGCAGCTTAACAGATTTCAACACCGGGGAGCTGTTTTTT
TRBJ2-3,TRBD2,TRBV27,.,CASSPSGGGTDTQYF,TGTGCCAGCAGTCCCTCCGGCGGGGGGACAGATACGCAGTATTTT
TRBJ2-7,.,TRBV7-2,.,CASSYLGTAYEQYF,TGTGCCAGCAGCTACCTTGGGACGGCCTACGAGCAGTACTTC
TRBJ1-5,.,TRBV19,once,CATADNSNQPQHF,TGTGCCACTGCGGACAATAGCAATCAGCCCCAGCATTTT
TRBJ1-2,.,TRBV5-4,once,CASSPWPVELDYGYTF,TGTGCCAGCAGCCCTTGGCCGGTAGAATTGGACTATGGCTACACCTTC
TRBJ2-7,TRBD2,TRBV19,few,CASSTGTSIYEQYF,TGTGCCAGTAGTACCGGGACTAGCATCTACGAGCAGTACTTC
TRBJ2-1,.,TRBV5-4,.,CASSKEASSYNEQFF,TGTGCCAGCAGCAAGGAGGCCAGCTCCTACAATGAGCAGTTCTTC
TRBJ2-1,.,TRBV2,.,CASSDIDYYNEQFF,TGTGCCAGCAGTGATATAGACTACTACAATGAGCAGTTCTTC
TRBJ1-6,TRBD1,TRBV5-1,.,CASSPLGGLVSPLHF,TGCGCCAGCAGCCCCCTAGGGGGCCTTGTATCGCCCCTCCACTTT
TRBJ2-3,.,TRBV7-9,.,CASSLGADTQYF,TGTGCCAGCAGCTTAGGTGCAGATACGCAGTATTTT
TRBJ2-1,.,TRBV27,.,CASSFSIKGTQFF,TGTGCCAGCAGTTTTTCCATTAAGGGTACTCAGTTCTTC
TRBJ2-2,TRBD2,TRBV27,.,CASRSTTTSGGASGLTGELFF,TGTGCCAGCAGATCCACCACCACTAGCGGGGGGGCCTCTGGACTAACCGGGGAGCTGTTTTTT
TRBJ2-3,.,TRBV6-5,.,CASSYRRQLGDTQYF,TGTGCCAGCAGTTACCGTCGTCAGTTGGGGGATACGCAGTATTTT